A single sample is the source of the 26 T cell receptor beta chains below, sequenced in a study of patients and donors after allogeneic stem cell transplantation (dated by TCRdb to 2018 to 2020). The library relied on RT-PCR. The instrument was a NextSeq 550. The public reads were reanalyzed by TCRdb: fastp trimming at Q25, MiXCR alignment, in-frame beta chains only. For every CDR3 protein sequence, its rows merge into one entry that carries the most common genes and DNA. Here the sample has hundreds of thousands of distinct CDR3 sequences; 11% to 15% occur a single time. The leading ten clones occupy about 9.9% of the sample. The sequencing input was blood, either unsorted or a sorted T cell fraction (not recorded which). These receptors all stem from a human donor who was either an allogeneic HSCT recipient or a stem cell or donor lymphocyte infusion donor (not recorded which). It is not recorded whose cells these are; they may come from a transplant donor.

This clonotype was seen repeatedly, ten times or more. J is TRBJ2-7 and V is TRBV7-2; D is tentatively TRBD1 or TRBD2 (5 bases each). The CDR3 has 13 amino acids. Deletions cut 7 bases from V and 2 bases from J, with 12 bases between. The V gene's germline CDR1 is SGHTA and CDR2 FQGNSA. CDR3 residues: CASNIRDAYEQYF. DNA of the CDR3: TGTGCCAGCAACATACGGGACGCCTACGAGCAGTACTTC.

This clonotype was picked up a small number of times. The gene calls are TRBV18 and TRBJ2-3; no clear D. The CDR3 is 15 residues long. Germline values: CDR1 KGHSH, CDR2 LQKENI. Trimming took off 3 bases at V and 2 bases at J, with 12 bases between the two ends. The CDR3 sequence is CASSPLGSVTDTQYF. For the CDR3, the DNA is TGTGCCAGCTCACCCCTGGGGTCGGTCACAGATACGCAGTATTTT.

This clonotype showed up just a few times. V is TRBV6-1 and J is TRBJ2-7; D assignment may be TRBD1 or TRBD2 (6 bases each). V was cut by 5 bases and J by 0 bases, with 11 bases left in between. The CDR3 spans 14 residues. The germline V gene has CDR1 MNHNS and CDR2 SASEGT. Here the CDR3 DNA reads TGTGCCAGCAGTAAACGGGGGCACTCCTACGAGCAGTACTTC. Translating gives CASSKRGHSYEQYF.

This clonotype was counted many times. The gene calls are TRBV5-1 and TRBJ1-1; tentatively, D is TRBD1 (6 bases). Trimming stripped 2 bases from V and 5 bases from J, with 19 bases between. Per germline, CDR1 SGHRS and CDR2 YFSETQ. The CDR3 has 16 amino acids. The CDR3 DNA reads as TGCGCCAGCAGCTTTGTTAGGGGGGGGGGACCTACTGAAGCTTTCTTT. Protein product: CASSFVRGGGPTEAFF.

CDR3 DNA: TGCAGTGCCAAAAAAACAGGGGAGAGCTCCTACAATGAGCAGTTCTTC. This codes for CSAKKTGESSYNEQFF. This sequence joins TRBV20-1 and TRBJ2-1, with 7 bases aligning to TRBD1. V gave up 6 bases and J gave up 0 bases; unmatched junction bases: 11. The germline gives CDR1 DFQATT, CDR2 SNEGSKA (reference sequence). The CDR3 runs to 16 residues.

CDR3 protein: CASSPGAEAFF. The CDR3 DNA sequence: TGTGCCAGCAGCCCAGGAGCTGAAGCTTTCTTT. This chain joins TRBV6-5 and TRBJ1-1; D is ambiguous. The CDR3 length is 11 residues. Per germline, CDR1 MNHEY and CDR2 SVGAGI. V was clipped by 6 bases and J by 6 bases, with 8 bases between them.

This clonotype was seen a few times. CDR3 protein: CSVAGTVAFF. CDR3 bases: TGCAGCGTTGCCGGGACCGTGGCTTTCTTT. The rearrangement uses TRBV29-1 and TRBJ1-1; D might be TRBD1 (5 bases). The germline V gene encodes CDR1 SQVTM and CDR2 ANQGSEA. The CDR3 covers 10 residues. V was pared by 4 bases and J by 11 bases, with 11 bases between.

This sequence joins TRBV4-2 and TRBJ2-4; D call uncertain. Trimming removed 1 base at V and 6 bases at J, with 13 bases between. Germline values: CDR1 LGHNA, CDR2 YNFKEQ. CDR3 length: 15 amino acids. The CDR3 bases are TGTGCCAGCAGCCAAGTGTCCATCGGCGGAAACATTCAGTACTTC. This sequence encodes CASSQVSIGGNIQYF.

The sample holds a few counts of this clonotype. The chain has TRBV9 and TRBJ2-3; maybe TRBD2 (6 bases). V dropped 3 bases and J dropped 4 bases, with 12 bases sitting between them. Germline V gives CDR1 SGDLS, CDR2 YYNGEE. The CDR3 contains 14 residues. The CDR3 protein is CASSERLASDTQYF. The CDR3 DNA follows: TGTGCCAGCAGCGAGAGGCTAGCGTCAGATACGCAGTATTTT.

This chain links TRBV9 with TRBJ2-5; D might be TRBD1 or TRBD2, each matching 5 bases. The CDR3 loop spans 15 amino acids. From germline, CDR1 is SGDLS and CDR2 YYNGEE. The germline V and J ends were trimmed by 4 bases and 2 bases, with 15 bases remaining between them. The CDR3 region has the DNA TGTGCCAGCAGCCGGGGCGGATTAACACAAGAGACCCAGTACTTC. This sequence encodes CASSRGGLTQETQYF. Together with reference TRBV9 and TRBJ2-5, the CDR3 gives the full variable domain: DSGVTQTPKHLITATGQRVTLRCSPRSGDLSVYWYQQSLDQGLQFLIQYYNGEERAKGNILERFSAQQFPDLHSELNLSSLELGDSALYFCASSRGGLTQETQYFGPGTRLLVL.

In its sample, this clonotype was seen a few times. This chain connects TRBV11-3 to TRBJ1-1; D is ambiguous. Germline V gene sequence: CDR1 SGHNT, CDR2 YENEEA. This CDR3 is 12 amino acids long. With 2 bases removed from V and 8 bases from J, the gap between germline ends came to 9 bases. The CDR3 DNA reads as TGTGCCAGCAGCTTAACGAGGCAAGAAGCTTTCTTT. This encodes CASSLTRQEAFF.

This clonotype was picked up a small number of times. V usage is TRBV30 and J usage is TRBJ2-7; perhaps TRBD1 as D (5 bases). CDR3 length: 13 residues. V lost 1 base and J 7 bases, leaving 14 bases between the germline ends. Germline values: CDR1 GTSNPN, CDR2 SVGIG (reference sequence). The CDR3 sequence: CAWSAAGSREQYF. The CDR3 coding sequence is TGTGCCTGGAGTGCGGCAGGGTCACGGGAGCAGTACTTC.

The rearrangement uses TRBV5-1 and TRBJ1-1; 9 bases are shared with TRBD1. Germline V gives CDR1 SGHRS, CDR2 YFSETQ. Trimming removed 4 bases from V and 3 bases from J; junction bases left unmatched: 7. The CDR3 loop spans 15 amino acids. The CDR3 protein is CASSPGTGKDTEAFF. CDR3 coding DNA: TGCGCCAGCAGCCCCGGGACAGGGAAGGACACTGAAGCTTTCTTT.

This clonotype was recorded many times. The chain uses TRBV4-2 and TRBJ2-3; D may be TRBD1 (5 bases). This CDR3 is 13 amino acids long. V shed 4 bases and J shed 5 bases, with 10 bases lying between them. CDR1 LGHNA and CDR2 YNFKEQ come from the germline V gene. CDR3 sequence (DNA): TGTGCCAGCAGCCTAGGAAGGGGAGATACGCAGTATTTT. Translation: CASSLGRGDTQYF.

The genes are TRBV7-2 and TRBJ2-5; 8 bases are a match to TRBD1. CDR1 and CDR2 from the germline V gene are SGHTA and FQGNSA. The CDR3 loop spans 16 amino acids. Trimming at V came to 5 bases and at J to 0 bases, leaving 8 bases not matched to a gene. DNA of the CDR3: TGTGCCAGCAGCCTCATGGCAGGGGGCAACCAAGAGACCCAGTACTTC. Its translation: CASSLMAGGNQETQYF.

In this sample, this clonotype turned up a few times. The genes are TRBV9 and TRBJ2-1, with TRBD2 matching over 9 bases. Losses at the gene ends were 3 bases for V and 10 bases for J; bases not matched to a gene: 11. Germline CDR1 is SGDLS and CDR2 is YYNGEE. There are 15 residues in the CDR3. The CDR3 loop reads CASSALAGEGEEQFF. As DNA, the CDR3 is TGTGCCAGCAGCGCCTTAGCGGGGGAAGGGGAAGAGCAGTTCTTC.

This clonotype showed up just a few times. An end of the junction differs from the germline gene, which may be a read error. The V call is TRBV6-5, the J call TRBJ2-3; tentative D call: TRBD1 (6 bases). Germline V gene lookup returns CDR1 MNHEY and CDR2 SVGAGI. The length of the CDR3 is 15 residues. The CDR3 sequence is CASSYNPDSTNTQYF. CDR3 DNA: TGTGCCAGCAGTTACAATCCGGACAGCACAAATACGCAGTATTTT.

The chain has TRBV4-1 and TRBJ2-7, with TRBD1 matching over 8 bases. Germline CDR1 and CDR2: MGHRA and YSYEKL. There are 14 residues in the CDR3. V shed 4 bases, J shed 5 bases, and the junction held 7 bases outside the gene matches. CDR3 in amino acids: CASSRPQGGDEQYF. In DNA, the CDR3 is TGCGCCAGCAGCCGCCCACAGGGGGGAGACGAGCAGTACTTC.

J is TRBJ1-3 and V is TRBV30, with a weak D call TRBD1 (5 bases). Germline V gene sequence: CDR1 GTSNPN, CDR2 SVGIG (reference sequence). CDR3 length: 14 amino acids. Trimming shortened V by 4 bases and J by 0 bases, and 10 bases separated the two germline ends. The CDR3 bases are TGTGCCTGGACGATGAGGGGCTCTGGAAACACCATATATTTT. This encodes CAWTMRGSGNTIYF.

In this sample, this clonotype turned up many times. The chain uses TRBV20-1 and TRBJ2-3; the match to TRBD1 covers 9 bases. V lost 5 bases, J lost 2 bases, and 11 bases stayed unmatched. Germline-derived CDR1 and CDR2 are DFQATT and SNEGSKA (reference sequence). This CDR3 has 16 amino acids. DNA for the CDR3: TGCAGTGCTGCGAGAAGGGGACAGGGACTCACAGATACGCAGTATTTT. This encodes CSAARRGQGLTDTQYF.

This clonotype was picked up a small number of times. The rearrangement joins TRBV12-3 or TRBV12-4 to TRBJ1-1; tentative D call: TRBD1 (6 bases). V lost 4 bases and J 9 bases, leaving 15 bases between the germline ends. The CDR3 has 13 residues. The CDR3 coding sequence is TGTGCCAGCAGTTCCGGGACACTCTTTCAAGCTTTCTTT. Its protein product is CASSSGTLFQAFF.

This rearrangement joins TRBV5-1 to TRBJ2-5; 8 bases match TRBD1. Germline loops: CDR1 SGHRS, CDR2 YFSETQ. There are 17 residues in the CDR3. V lost 1 base to trimming and J lost 5 bases; unmatched junction nucleotides: 13. The CDR3 bases are TGCGCCAGCAGCTTGTTCTCTGACAGGGGATACGGGGAGACCCAGTACTTC. Translated: CASSLFSDRGYGETQYF.

This clonotype was detected only a few times. The chain combines TRBV11-2 with TRBJ2-5; 10 bases match TRBD1. V lost 5 bases to trimming and J lost 1 base; unmatched junction nucleotides: 7. This CDR3 has 16 residues. Germline V CDR1 and CDR2: SGHAT, FQNNGV. In DNA, the CDR3 is TGTGCCAGCAGCCCGGGGGACAGGGGTGTCCAAGAGACCCAGTACTTC. It encodes CASSPGDRGVQETQYF.

The J gene is TRBJ2-7, the V gene TRBV12-3 or TRBV12-4; TRBD2 agrees at 9 bases. The length of the CDR3 is 18 residues. J lost 2 bases, V lost 6 bases, and 17 bases had no gene match. The CDR3 DNA sequence: TGTGCCAGCAGCCGGGACCTACTTAGCGGGGGACATACCTACGAGCAGTACTTC. Its protein product is CASSRDLLSGGHTYEQYF.

The sample holds many counts of this clonotype. V and J are TRBV20-1 and TRBJ1-6, with TRBD1 identical over 7 bases. The CDR3 sequence is 13 residues long. The V gene end was trimmed by 3 bases and the J gene end by 8 bases; junction bases not matched to a gene: 4. Germline V gene data show CDR1 as DFQATT and CDR2 as SNEGSKA (reference sequence). The DNA of the CDR3 is TGCAGTGCTAGGGGGACAGCCGATTCACCCCTCCACTTT. It codes for CSARGTADSPLHF.

This clonotype came up a few times. The chain uses TRBV9 and TRBJ2-1; possible D gene TRBD2, 6 bases. The CDR3 sequence is 15 residues long. The germline CDR1 and CDR2 sequences are SGDLS and YYNGEE. V was shortened by 1 base and J by 10 bases, with 18 bases between the two germline ends. The CDR3 here is CASSVLPRERDEQFF. The CDR3 bases are TGTGCCAGCAGCGTACTCCCCCGGGAGAGAGACGAGCAGTTCTTC.